This entry is about one TCR beta chain. A single record per CDR3 protein comes from TCRdb applying MiXCR to the 5' RACE reads. The sample shows 470,000 or so distinct CDR3 sequences, roughly 18% of them seen only once. This entry comes from a study of T-cell memory formation after mild COVID-19. With 3 bases removed from V and 7 bases from J, the gap between germline ends came to 16 bases. Germline V gene lookup returns CDR1 SGHDT and CDR2 YYEEEE. The CDR3 is made up of 14 amino acids. The sequence was obtained from a man aged 18 to 30 who had mild COVID-19 (a few samples of this study predate the infection). Cell type and time point are not known. Source material: PBMCs or a T cell subset sorted from them (not recorded which). This chain connects TRBV5-6 to TRBJ1-1, with D possibly TRBD1 on 6 matching bases. The CDR3 loop is CASSSRGRGNEAFF. In DNA form, the CDR3 reads TGTGCCAGCAGCTCCCGAGGGAGGGGGAATGAAGCTTTCTTT.